Below, 15 T cell receptor beta chains from the same sample are listed, as sequenced in a study of technical replicates of blood from a few donors (TCRdb year 2017). Libraries were built with the immunoSEQ multiplex PCR assay. The immuneACCESS repertoire file appears here via TCRdb, limited to in-frame rearrangements. These files lack a portion of the clones; in checked studies, under half of the deficit traces to unresolved V genes, and the cause of the others is not known. The sample table shows around 70,000 clones, and roughly 94% are seen once. The ten largest make up about 0.4% of the sample. Specimen: T cells isolated from PBMCs. These receptors were obtained from a human donor in good health.

The genes are TRBV30 and TRBJ2-3; maybe TRBD1 (5 bases). With 4 bases removed from V and 2 bases from J, the gap between germline ends came to 13 bases. CDR1 is GTSNPN and CDR2 is SVGIG in the germline V gene (reference sequence). The CDR3 totals 14 residues. In DNA, the CDR3 is TGTGCCTGGACCAAAGGGGTGATCACAGATACGCAGTATTTT. It specifies CAWTKGVITDTQYF.

The gene calls are TRBV5-6 and TRBJ2-7; 7 nucleotides agree with TRBD2. Per germline, CDR1 SGHDT and CDR2 YYEEEE. V was clipped by 5 bases and J by 2 bases; unmatched bases: 10. This CDR3 comprises 15 residues. CDR3 DNA sequence: TGTGCCAGCAGTCTGGGTAGGGCGGGGGCCTACGAGCAGTACTTC. Protein: CASSLGRAGAYEQYF.

The chain employs TRBV6-1 and TRBJ1-5; D possibly corresponds to TRBD1 (6 bases). The CDR3 is 16 residues long. The ends were cut back, 2 bases at V and 3 bases at J, with 14 bases in the middle. Germline V gene lookup returns CDR1 MNHNS and CDR2 SASEGT. The CDR3 is CASSERGGRLNQPQHF. For the CDR3, the DNA is TGTGCCAGCAGTGAAAGGGGGGGGAGGCTCAATCAGCCCCAGCATTTT.

The chain has TRBV5-8 and TRBJ2-1; D perhaps matches TRBD2 (5 bases). Deletions cut 3 bases from V and 2 bases from J, with 12 bases between. Germline assignment: CDR1 SGHTS and CDR2 YDEGEE. This CDR3 has 15 residues. CDR3 protein: CASSSYSGAYNEQFF. DNA for the CDR3: TGTGCCAGCAGCTCCTATTCCGGGGCCTACAATGAGCAGTTCTTC.

V gene TRBV19 combines with J gene TRBJ1-2, with D unclear. Germline lookup yields CDR1 LNHDA and CDR2 SQIVND (reference sequence). With 5 bases removed from V and 1 base from J, the gap between germline ends came to 8 bases. The CDR3 contains 13 residues. Here the CDR3 reads CASSDGFNYGYTF. DNA for the CDR3: TGTGCCAGTAGTGACGGGTTTAACTATGGCTACACCTTC.

This clone showed up just a few times. This sequence joins TRBV5-6 and TRBJ1-5, with D unclear. This CDR3 spans 13 amino acids. Trimming pared 5 bases from V and 4 bases from J, leaving 10 bases between. CDR1 is SGHDT, CDR2 YYEEEE, per germline. CDR3 amino acids: CASSNPGNQPQHF. The CDR3 DNA reads as TGTGCCAGCAGTAACCCCGGGAATCAGCCCCAGCATTTT.

The rearrangement links TRBV6-5 to TRBJ2-7, with D possibly TRBD1 on 6 matching bases. The CDR3 consists of 15 residues. Per the germline V gene, CDR1 is MNHEY and CDR2 is SVGAGI. V was shortened by 5 bases and J by 5 bases, with 19 bases between the two germline ends. The CDR3 nucleotides are TGTGCCAGCAGTCACCCATCGGGCCAGGGGAACGAGCAGTACTTC. Amino acids: CASSHPSGQGNEQYF.

This chain uses TRBV19 with TRBJ2-1; TRBD1 aligns across 9 bases. Germline CDR1 reads LNHDA; CDR2 reads SQIVND (reference sequence). CDR3 length: 16 amino acids. The J segment lost 10 bases and the V segment lost 5 bases, leaving 15 bases of the junction unmatched. For the CDR3, the DNA is TGTGCCAGTAGTGCCATCCTCGGGGACAGGGATGGCGAGCAGTTCTTC. Amino acid sequence: CASSAILGDRDGEQFF.

This chain uses TRBV6-1 with TRBJ1-1; D is unclear. This CDR3 is built from 14 residues. Germline CDR1 is MNHNS and CDR2 is SASEGT. V lost 4 bases to trimming and J lost 1 base, with 10 bases between them. The CDR3 protein is CASSVLQTNTEAFF. The DNA of the CDR3 is TGTGCCAGCAGTGTCTTACAGACGAACACTGAAGCTTTCTTT.

The rearrangement links TRBV2 to TRBJ1-2; 7 nucleotides align to TRBD1. V lost 7 bases to trimming and J lost 2 bases; unmatched junction nucleotides: 7. Germline lookup yields CDR1 SNHLY and CDR2 FYNNEI. CDR3 length: 14 amino acids. CDR3 in amino acids: CASTIYRGNYGYTF. The CDR3 coding sequence is TGTGCCAGCACCATATACAGGGGCAACTATGGCTACACCTTC.

The genes are TRBV5-4 and TRBJ2-7, with D tentatively TRBD2 (6 bases). Germline V lookup: CDR1 SGHNT, CDR2 YYREEE (reference sequence). The CDR3 has 11 amino acids. V lost 4 bases to trimming and J lost 10 bases, with 12 bases between them. The CDR3 sequence: CASSRDSEQYF. The CDR3 DNA reads TGTGCCAGCAGCCGGGACTCCGAACAGTACTTC.

V is TRBV4-2 and J is TRBJ2-7; 7 bases fit TRBD2. Looked up from germline, CDR1 is LGHNA and CDR2 is YNFKEQ. With 4 bases clipped from V and 3 bases from J, the junction kept 9 bases outside the gene matches. The CDR3 spans 15 residues. CDR3 sequence reads: CASSPRVERGYEQYF. The CDR3 nucleotides read TGTGCCAGCAGCCCTCGGGTGGAGCGGGGCTACGAGCAGTACTTC.

J is TRBJ2-2 and V is TRBV9; D possibly corresponds to TRBD2 (6 bases). Trimming shortened V by 2 bases and J by 2 bases, and 16 bases separated the two germline ends. Germline values: CDR1 SGDLS, CDR2 YYNGEE. The CDR3 loop spans 17 amino acids. In nucleotides, the CDR3 is TGTGCCAGCAGCGTTCTTCCAGGACTACCCAACACCGGGGAGCTGTTTTTT. Translating gives CASSVLPGLPNTGELFF.

The V and J genes are TRBV27 and TRBJ2-1, with a tentative D call TRBD2 (5 bases). The CDR3 length is 14 residues. CDR1 and CDR2 from the germline V gene are MNHEY and SMNVEV (reference sequence). V shed 3 bases and J shed 4 bases, with 10 bases lying between them. The CDR3 here is CASSFTRKYNEQFF. The CDR3 bases are TGTGCCAGCAGTTTTACTAGGAAGTACAATGAGCAGTTCTTC.

J is TRBJ2-4 and V is TRBV4-1, with 7 bases that match TRBD2. The length of the CDR3 is 13 residues. J gave up 3 bases and V 4 bases, and 0 bases lay outside the gene matches. Germline assignment: CDR1 MGHRA and CDR2 YSYEKL. The CDR3 reads CASSPGGKNIQYF. CDR3 bases: TGCGCCAGCAGCCCGGGGGGCAAAAACATTCAGTACTTC.